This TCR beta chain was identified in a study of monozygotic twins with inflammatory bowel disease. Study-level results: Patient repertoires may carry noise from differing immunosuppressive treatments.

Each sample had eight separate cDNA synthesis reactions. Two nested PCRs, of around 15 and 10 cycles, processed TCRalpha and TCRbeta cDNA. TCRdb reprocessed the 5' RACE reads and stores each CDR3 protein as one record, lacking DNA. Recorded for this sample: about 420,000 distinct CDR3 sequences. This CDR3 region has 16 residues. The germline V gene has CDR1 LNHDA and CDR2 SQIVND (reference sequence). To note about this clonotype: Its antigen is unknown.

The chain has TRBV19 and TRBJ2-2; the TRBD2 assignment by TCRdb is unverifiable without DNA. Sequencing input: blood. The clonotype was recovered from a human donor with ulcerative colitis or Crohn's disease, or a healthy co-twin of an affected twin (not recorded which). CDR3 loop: CASSKGGGWNTGELFF.